This TCR beta chain was sequenced in a study of cytomegalovirus exposure and HLA in healthy donors (dated by TCRdb to the late 2010s). Turning to the overall study: An earlier analysis of approximately 640 of the donors reported more than 250 Gb of sequence data and around 120 million unique TCR beta sequences from some 180 million T cells. Around 300 gigabases of sequencing data and roughly 90 million unique TCR sequences were included in an early release covering 550 to 800 HLA-typed donors. Of the approximately 400 genotyped donors, roughly 80% fell in the genetic ancestry cluster associated with self-reported Caucasian donors. The study aimed to test whether signatures of past pathogen exposure could be identified by cataloging public T cell receptors. The study used immunosequencing to profile the T cell repertoires of hundreds of subjects and linked those repertoires to cytomegalovirus serostatus. Besides the first cohort of roughly 700 subjects, a separate validation cohort made up of over 100 different subjects was used. High-throughput TCR immunosequencing, statistical association of individual TCRs with disease status, and machine learning were combined to predict cytomegalovirus infection status. In a later analysis, previously published TCR beta repertoires from 500 to 750 donors were re-analyzed and high-resolution HLA genotyping was added so that TCR occurrence patterns could be studied. Rather than using new phenotypic data, the later analysis identified candidate immune exposures from TCR beta sequences and from how often those sequences occurred across donors. To decide whether each TCR beta V gene segment behaved as functional or pseudogenic, an earlier analysis of several hundred of the donors relied on high-throughput TCR beta sequencing. Donor age, sex, ethnicity and CMV serostatus were compiled together with the repertoire data. A later genetic analysis took genome-wide SNP genotypes for about three fifths of the 666 donors and used that subset as a discovery cohort. All discovery cohort repertoires had been generated using a single sequencing platform. HLA typing included class I and class II loci at four-digit resolution. The number of donors typed differed by locus, with roughly 620-630 for A, B, C, DRB1 and DQB1, roughly 520 for DQA1, 600 to 610 for DPA1, and approximately 470 for DPB1. A handful of DR-DQ haplotypes were treated as single units for association and clustering because of strong linkage in the cohort. On average, roughly 240,000 unique TCR beta nucleotide sequences were sequenced per donor among more than 350 genotyped donors of the cohort, with roughly 20% of those sequences being non-productive.

Libraries were made using the immunoSEQ multiplex PCR assay. For the multiplex PCR, a mixture combining 60 forward primers for TCR Vbeta segments and 13 reverse primers for TCR Jbeta segments was used. Amplification of the CDR3 region of rearranged TCR beta genes was performed with a multiplex PCR assay on genomic DNA. The Illumina HiSeq System was used to sequence the amplified TCR beta libraries as 87-base-pair reads. The authors processed their data as follows. A later analysis counted about 80 million unique TCR beta chains across the 666 repertoires, and some 12 million of these chains were shared by at least two donors. To remove PCR and sequencing errors, raw reads were error-corrected and collapsed into unique sequences using a nearest-neighbor algorithm that merged closely related sequences. V, D and J gene segments were assigned by aligning CDR3 sequences to IMGT reference sequences. For a sequence to be retained, a match of at least six nucleotides to both a V gene segment and a J gene segment was required. Rearrangements were called productive when the CDR3 lacked stop codons and stayed in frame with V and J; all others were non-productive. CDR3 was defined by IMGT convention, running from the second conserved V-encoded cysteine to the conserved J-encoded phenylalanine. In an earlier analysis of some 550 of the donors, sequences lacking an unambiguous match to a single V gene segment were excluded. An earlier analysis of a few hundred of the donors called V segments functional above 56.7% productive rearrangements and segregating when the between-donor standard deviation exceeded 5%. A statistical classification framework was developed to diagnose cytomegalovirus status using the catalog of TCR beta chain sequences. In a later analysis, TCR nucleotide sequences were compared against IMGT/GENE-DB human TR gene sequences so that V and J genes could be assigned. Using the TCRdist pipeline, a later analysis assigned CDR3 sequences along with most-parsimonious VDJ recombination scenarios. In a later analysis, every TCR beta chain was defined by the combination of its CDR3 amino acid sequence and its V-gene family, and reads without a unique V-gene family were dropped. A later analysis removed several hundred highly shared, low-generation-probability nucleotide sequences to deal with suspected cross-contamination and a sequencing artifact. A later analysis calculated a clonal expansion index for each public chain from normalized within-repertoire ranks of inferred template counts. In a later analysis, generation probabilities were computed using a VDJ recombination model fitted to out-of-frame rearrangements, and the results were checked against IGoR. A later analysis scored TCR-TCR, TCR-HLA and TCR-CMV co-occurrence with hypergeometric tests, applying a repertoire-size bias correction to TCR pairs. To estimate false discovery rates, a later analysis permuted the HLA or CMV assignments 20 times. In a later analysis, co-occurring TCRs were grouped using DBSCAN, with TCRdist sequence similarity added in when clustering inside HLA-allele-positive subsets. Co-occurrence clustering excluded repertoires with fewer than 30,000 or more than 120,000 public chains, plus five with anomalous nucleotide sharing. TCRdb retrieved this table from immuneACCESS and kept in-frame rearrangements only. Not all clones are present; in checked studies, unresolved V genes account for under half, and no reason is known for the remainder. V and J calls and clone size follow that table, whereas D and trimming were derived from the DNA. For this sample the table gives more than 35,000 clones, of which over 40% were detected only once. 6.2% of the sample is taken by the ten largest.

General findings and caveats noted by the study authors: The only immune exposure information available for the cohort was CMV serostatus. In the study, about 150 TCR beta chains were listed as associated with cytomegalovirus. According to a later analysis, TCR association rates differed among HLA loci, with DRB1 alleles showing the most associated TCRs and HLA-C alleles showing the fewest. A further reported finding was that TCR beta sequences accurately predicted the HLA-A and HLA-B alleles for most subjects in the first cohort. The classifier was reported to diagnose cytomegalovirus status with high specificity and sensitivity in both the original and validation cohorts. In a later analysis, several top co-occurrence clusters were reported to appear linked to parvovirus B19, influenza, CMV and Epstein-Barr virus. At a false discovery rate of 0.05, a later analysis linked under 20,000 TCR beta sequences to specific HLA alleles. When HLA alleles, especially DR and DQ, strongly co-occurred, TCR associations were difficult to assign to individual alleles. Compared with equally common non-associated chains, HLA-associated TCR beta chains in a later analysis were more clonally expanded and had lower generation probabilities. Presence/absence analyses assumed roughly uniform sequencing depth across donors, an assumption that may not hold. While some public TCRs were present in many individuals, most TCR sequences turned up only very rarely across donors. In a later analysis, most CMV-associated TCR beta chains were found to appear HLA-restricted, with HLA associations seemingly driven largely by CMV exposure. A later genetic analysis associated a missense DCLRE1C variant with V-gene and J-gene trimming of TCR beta chains, and an independent cohort replicated the association. Broadly in line with IMGT annotations, most TCR beta V segments showed up in productive rearrangements about 87% or about 30% of the time in an earlier analysis of a few hundred of the donors. HLA typing was unavailable for some donors at each locus, so association tests used only the typed subset. Linkage disequilibrium might explain the correlated functional status among segregating V segments, but an unknown experimental factor could not be excluded. Only TCR beta chains were sequenced in this cohort, and the absence of alpha or paired-chain data limited detectable features. Some IMGT-functional V segments, including TRBV6-2 and TRBV6-3, could not be told apart with the 87-base-pair reads, so those segments were excluded. In vitro tests confirmed that a few of the cytomegalovirus-associated TCR beta chains recognize cytomegalovirus antigens. In a later genetic analysis, fewer N-insertions in productive TCRs were reported among donors in an Asian-associated ancestry cluster than the approximately 670-donor mean. The authors suggested that the approach could potentially be generalized to other disease states and immunological phenotypes. The earlier analysis of fewer than 750 of the donors excluded some 16 rarely observed V segments, including chromosome 9 orphons, because counts were too low. The sequencing pipeline was judged likely to have produced a cluster of highly shared sequence variants as a technical artifact.

A word on this clone: Which antigen it targets is not known. Nothing much larger sits one base from this clone, and base qualities are not available.

V is pruned by 2 bases and J by 2 bases, leaving 4 bases of the junction without a gene match. The CDR3 covers 16 residues, taking in both the cysteine and the phenylalanine. Solely the CDR3 DNA is kept, with 48 bases framed from the first base. Sequences LGHNA (CDR1) and YNFKEQ (CDR2) are obtained from the germline V gene. The cohort was made up of 666 healthy bone marrow donors. All cohort members were sampled while nominally healthy, although unrecorded immune exposures were likely present. The donor was CMV seropositive and belonged to the group of 250 to 350 seropositive cohort members. A peripheral blood sample was collected from each donor, and TCR beta sequencing was performed on peripheral blood mononuclear cells. The Qiagen DNeasy Blood Extraction Kit was used to extract genomic DNA from the blood cell samples.

The clonotype originates from a woman in her 40s in good health and CMV-seropositive. Sequencing was performed on PBMCs. The rearrangement joined TRBV4-2 to TRBJ2-3, with 10 middle bases fitting TRBD2. DNA sequence: TGTGCCAGCAGCCAAAAAGCGGGGGGGCACACAGATACGCAGTATTTT. It is translated as CASSQKAGGHTDTQYF.